Below are 25 T cell receptor beta chains sequenced from a single sample in a study of CXCR3-negative and CXCR3-positive naive CD8 T cells. All TRB cDNA libraries came from 5' RACE performed with UMI labels. TCRdb re-called the 5' RACE reads; every CDR3 protein appears as one record, without DNA. In all, the sample yields around 50,000 distinct CDR3 sequences. The specimen was naive CXCR3- CD8+ T cells from blood. Subset of the sample: CD45RO-CCR7+CD27+CD95- naive CD8+ T cells lacking CXCR3 (TNR3-). The receptors were gathered from a human donor in good health. Some clones in this sample may be carry-over from other donors' samples.

The rearrangement links TRBV28 to TRBJ2-5; the TCRdb D gene call, TRBD1, has no DNA to confirm it. Germline lookup yields CDR1 MDHEN and CDR2 SYDVKM. The length of the CDR3 is 15 residues. The CDR3 here is CASSLRGGAGETQYF. The variable domain in full, with the rest retrieved from reference TRBV28 and TRBJ2-5, is DVKVTQSSRYLVKRTGEKVFLECVQDMDHENMFWYRQDPGLGLRLIYFSYDVKMKEKGDIPEGYSVSREKKERFSLILESASTNQTSMYLCASSLRGGAGETQYFGPGTRLLVL.

CDR3 loop: CSVENGQPRGVRTDTQYF. The chain has TRBV29-1 and TRBJ2-3; there is no DNA to check the TCRdb D call of TRBD1. Germline values: CDR1 SQVTM, CDR2 ANQGSEA. This CDR3 has 18 amino acids.

This chain joins TRBV2 and TRBJ2-2; absent DNA, TCRdb's TRBD1 call cannot be checked. In germline, CDR1 is SNHLY, CDR2 FYNNEI. The CDR3 totals 18 residues. CDR3 loop: CASRGVGPQESNTGELFF.

The chain employs TRBV6-2 or TRBV6-3 and TRBJ2-7; TCRdb lists TRBD1, though no DNA is available to test this call. CDR3 length equals 13 residues. CDR1 and CDR2 from the germline V gene are MNHEY and SVGEGT. CDR3 region: CASSFGTHYEQYF.

J is TRBJ2-1 and V is TRBV20-1; TCRdb names TRBD2, which stays unverified in the absence of DNA. Looked up from germline, CDR1 is DFQATT and CDR2 is SNEGSKA (reference sequence). The length of the CDR3 is 16 residues. CDR3 protein: CSASRDFGGSYNEQFF.

V usage is TRBV29-1 and J usage is TRBJ2-7; lacking DNA, the TRBD1 call made by TCRdb goes unchecked. The CDR3 is 11 amino acids. Germline V gene lookup returns CDR1 SQVTM and CDR2 ANQGSEA. Here the CDR3 reads CSATTGAEQYF.

This chain uses TRBV5-1 with TRBJ2-7; TCRdb reports TRBD1, a call that lacks DNA to check it against. CDR1 is SGHRS, CDR2 YFSETQ, per germline. The CDR3 totals 13 residues. CDR3 loop: CASRTGGTYEQYF.

V and J are TRBV3-1 and TRBJ2-5. The CDR3 is 12 amino acids. Germline CDR1 and CDR2: LGHDT and YNNKEL (reference sequence). CDR3 loop: CASSQDRETQYF.

This chain connects TRBV14 to TRBJ2-5; the D call of TRBD2 rests on TCRdb alone, since no DNA is present to check it. This CDR3 is 14 amino acids long. Germline CDR1 SGHDN, CDR2 FVKESK. The CDR3 here is CASSMDYLGETQYF.

The CDR3 here is CASSLAGESYEQYF. This rearrangement joins TRBV5-1 to TRBJ2-7. The CDR3 has 14 amino acids. The V gene's germline CDR1 is SGHRS and CDR2 YFSETQ. Full variable domain (remainder filled in from reference TRBV5-1 and TRBJ2-7): KAGVTQTPRYLIKTRGQQVTLSCSPISGHRSVSWYQQTPGQGLQFLFEYFSETQRNKGNFPGRFSGRQFSNSRSEMNVSTLELGDSALYLCASSLAGESYEQYFGPGTRLTVT.

The chain recombines TRBV28 with TRBJ2-2. This CDR3 region has 13 residues. In germline, CDR1 is MDHEN, CDR2 SYDVKM. Here the CDR3 reads CASSLFNTGELFF.

V and J are TRBV29-1 and TRBJ2-3. Germline V gives CDR1 SQVTM, CDR2 ANQGSEA. This CDR3 has 16 amino acids. CDR3 protein: CSVGYPSLDYTDTQYF.

This chain links TRBV4-2 with TRBJ2-1; checking the TCRdb D call of TRBD2 is not possible without DNA. Germline CDR1 is LGHNA and CDR2 is YNFKEQ. CDR3 length: 15 amino acids. The CDR3 loop is CASSRTSGGANEQFF.

The chain couples TRBV29-1 to TRBJ2-5; checking the TCRdb D call of TRBD2 is not possible without DNA. CDR3 length: 15 amino acids. Germline V gives CDR1 SQVTM, CDR2 ANQGSEA. The CDR3 protein is CSVEDLDSPEETQYF.

The V call is TRBV24-1, the J call TRBJ2-1; checking the TCRdb D call of TRBD2 is not possible without DNA. Germline lookup yields CDR1 KGHDR and CDR2 SFDVKD. This CDR3 is built from 16 residues. CDR3 protein: CATSGASGSSYNEQFF.

The V and J genes are TRBV25-1 and TRBJ1-1. The CDR3 covers 17 residues. Germline CDR1 and CDR2: MGHDK and SYGVNS. The CDR3 sequence is CASSEYFSTDPNTEAFF.

V and J are TRBV6-5 and TRBJ2-3. The CDR3 is 14 residues long. The germline V gene encodes CDR1 MNHEY and CDR2 SVGAGI. The CDR3 sequence: CASSQQRKVDTQYF.

V gene TRBV11-2 combines with J gene TRBJ1-6; TCRdb designates TRBD1, a call that cannot be tested without DNA. The CDR3 length is 19 residues. Germline lookup yields CDR1 SGHAT and CDR2 FQNNGV. The CDR3 loop reads CASSSSTRTGGSYNSPLHF. Drawing the rest from reference TRBV11-2 and TRBJ1-6, the complete variable domain is EAGVAQSPRYKIIEKRQSVAFWCNPISGHATLYWYQQILGQGPKLLIQFQNNGVVDDSQLPKDRFSAERLKGVDSTLKIQPAKLEDSAVYLCASSSSTRTGGSYNSPLHFGNGTRLTVT.

This chain uses TRBV29-1 with TRBJ2-2; lacking DNA, the TRBD2 call made by TCRdb goes unchecked. CDR1 is SQVTM and CDR2 is ANQGSEA in the germline V gene. The CDR3 is 16 amino acids. The CDR3: CSVETSGELGTGELFF.

The chain has TRBV10-2 and TRBJ2-1; TCRdb's D call, TRBD1, is unchecked because there is no DNA. The CDR3 is 13 amino acids. Germline values: CDR1 WSHSY, CDR2 SAAADI. The CDR3 sequence is CASRGGDYNEQFF.

The chain joins TRBV23-1 to TRBJ2-2; TCRdb's D gene call, TRBD1, goes unchecked for lack of DNA. TRBV23-1 falls under the ORF class, with uncertain function. The CDR3 extends over 16 amino acids. CDR3 sequence: CASQLCGTPNTGELFF.

V is TRBV5-1 and J is TRBJ2-1; TCRdb gives TRBD2 as the D gene, but with no DNA this cannot be confirmed. CDR1 SGHRS and CDR2 YFSETQ come from the germline V gene. The CDR3 length is 16 residues. CDR3 sequence: CASSQTSGGAYDEQFF. The complete variable domain, with remaining parts taken from reference TRBV5-1 and TRBJ2-1, reads KAGVTQTPRYLIKTRGQQVTLSCSPISGHRSVSWYQQTPGQGLQFLFEYFSETQRNKGNFPGRFSGRQFSNSRSEMNVSTLELGDSALYLCASSQTSGGAYDEQFFGPGTRLTVL.

The gene calls are TRBV7-9 and TRBJ2-2; TCRdb calls TRBD1, which cannot be checked without DNA. In germline, CDR1 is SEHNR, CDR2 FQNEAQ (reference sequence). This CDR3 contains 15 residues. This CDR3 is CASSSNRGNPGELFF.

The chain couples TRBV24-1 to TRBJ2-7; TCRdb's D call, TRBD2, is unchecked because there is no DNA. The CDR3 runs to 16 residues. Per the germline V gene, CDR1 is KGHDR and CDR2 is SFDVKD. The chain's CDR3 is CATSDVKDSAGGEQYF.

This rearrangement joins TRBV6-5 to TRBJ1-5; TCRdb picks TRBD1, but there is no DNA to check that call. The V gene's germline CDR1 is MNHEY and CDR2 SVGAGI. The CDR3 totals 14 residues. CDR3 protein: CASILQGGGQPQHF.